This T cell receptor beta chain originates from a study of shared clonotypes between healthy human individuals. Study-level results: A few donors held approximately 4.6% of naive CD4 clonotypes in common.

The CDR3 has 16 residues. The V gene lost 4 bases and the J gene lost 2 bases, with 15 bases spanning the gap. Germline-derived CDR1 and CDR2 are KGHSH and LQKENI. A note on this clone: Antigen unknown.

Sequencing was performed with immunoSEQ multiplex PCR; in TCRdb, only in-frame clones are kept and a portion is missing. The table shows about a million clones, with roughly 75% occurring only once. Sequenced: memory CD4+ T cells sorted from blood. The subset: CD45RA-negative fraction. The chain carries TRBV18 and TRBJ1-5; D call uncertain. The TCR comes from a young man in good health. This chain's CDR3 is CASSQGNQLGNQPQHF. CDR3 coding DNA: TGTGCCAGCTCACAAGGAAACCAGCTGGGCAATCAGCCCCAGCATTTT. Filled out from reference TRBV18 and TRBJ1-5, the complete variable domain reads NAGVMQNPRHLVRRRGQEARLRCSPMKGHSHVYWYRQLPEEGLKFMVYLQKENIIDESGMPKERFSAEFPKEGPSILRIQQVVRGDSAAYFCASSQGNQLGNQPQHFGDGTRLSIL.